This T cell receptor (beta chain) appears in the sequencing data of a study of T cells in Graves' hyperthyroidism and ophthalmopathy. This clonotype was picked up many times. If no ophthalmopathy progression occurred within 18 months, Graves' hyperthyroidism was stable. V lost 1 base, J lost 5 bases, and 7 bases stayed unmatched. In germline, CDR1 is SEHNR, CDR2 FQNEAQ (reference sequence). The CDR3 runs 16 residues. Template material for amplifying TCR beta CDR3 regions consisted of RNA transcripts. With the HTBI primer set, the TCR CDR3 went through a first round of RT-PCR. TCRdb called the multiplex PCR reads again in MiXCR, with one record for every CDR3 protein. Counted here are over 300,000 distinct CDR3 sequences, 14% occurring once; the ten biggest clones make up roughly 11%.

The chain has TRBV7-9 and TRBJ1-5, with 8 bases that match TRBD1. Sequencing was done on a sample of blood. The clonotype originates from an older woman with Graves' hyperthyroidism. This chain's CDR3 is CASSLGGQVSDQPQHF. The CDR3, as DNA: TGTGCCAGCAGCTTAGGGGGACAGGTCTCGGATCAGCCCCAGCATTTT.